This passage covers 29 T cell receptor beta chains from one sample sequenced in a study of OX40 agonist ivuxolimab in advanced cancers. Sequenced by immunoSEQ multiplex PCR; TCRdb stores in-frame clones only, minus some. Here the sample spans some 69,000 clones, roughly nine tenths being singletons. Sequenced material: CD4+ or CD8+ T cells sorted from blood, taken in a trial of the OX40 agonist ivuxolimab. The origin of the receptors is an adult with an advanced solid tumor such as melanoma, head and neck, liver or kidney cancer.

The V gene is TRBV6-6, the J gene TRBJ2-3; D unresolved. CDR3 length: 12 amino acids. The germline CDR1 and CDR2 sequences are MNHNY and SVGAGI (reference sequence). Trimming took 1 base from V and 5 from J, leaving 4 bases between them. The CDR3 protein is CASSYFRDTQYF. The DNA for the CDR3 is TGTGCCAGCAGTTACTTTAGAGATACGCAGTATTTT.

The V and J genes are TRBV6-6 and TRBJ2-1; D uncertain. Germline V gene sequence: CDR1 MNHNY, CDR2 SVGAGI (reference sequence). Trimming removed 0 bases from V and 6 bases from J, with 9 bases in between. This CDR3 has 14 amino acids. The CDR3 DNA reads as TGTGCCAGCAGTTACTCAGTTCCCCTCAATGAGCAGTTCTTC. Translated, it gives CASSYSVPLNEQFF.

The chain employs TRBV18 and TRBJ1-5; D is perhaps TRBD1 (6 bases). V gave up 3 bases and J gave up 2 bases, with 17 bases separating them. The CDR3 is 17 amino acids. Germline values: CDR1 KGHSH, CDR2 LQKENI. CDR3 loop: CASSPGQPDLGNQPQHF. CDR3 bases: TGTGCCAGCTCACCCGGACAGCCCGATTTGGGCAATCAGCCCCAGCATTTT.

The chain combines TRBV27 with TRBJ2-4; 7 bases agree with TRBD2. V shed 5 bases, J shed 9 bases, and the junction held 13 bases outside the gene matches. Germline V gives CDR1 MNHEY, CDR2 SMNVEV (reference sequence). The CDR3 runs to 15 residues. CDR3 region: CASSAYGGGEGIQYF. The CDR3 DNA reads as TGTGCCAGCAGTGCATATGGGGGAGGGGAAGGCATTCAGTACTTC.

This chain connects TRBV29-1 to TRBJ2-1; 11 positions agree with TRBD2. V lost 7 bases, J lost 12 bases, and 8 bases stayed unmatched. In germline, CDR1 is SQVTM, CDR2 ANQGSEA. The CDR3 totals 12 residues. The DNA for the CDR3 is TGCAGCGCCCCGACTAGCGGGACCTCGCAGTTCTTC. This translates into CSAPTSGTSQFF.

V gene TRBV21-1 combines with J gene TRBJ1-4. TRBV21-1 is tagged as a pseudogene. The CDR3 runs to 14 residues. CDR3 sequence (DNA): TGTGCCAGCGCCATTAGTTGGCCGGGAGAAAAACTGTTTTTT. It specifies CASAISWPGEKLFF.

The chain employs TRBV9 and TRBJ2-7, with D unresolved. Trimming removed 7 bases at V and 7 bases at J, with 18 bases between. Germline lookup yields CDR1 SGDLS and CDR2 YYNGEE. CDR3 length equals 13 residues. For the CDR3, the DNA is TGTGCCAGCGGCCCCGGCGGCACCTTGGAGCAGTACTTC. This encodes CASGPGGTLEQYF.

V and J are TRBV21-1 and TRBJ2-3; the table's TRBD2 call for D was not verified on the DNA. TRBV21-1 is recorded as a pseudogene. The CDR3 has 15 amino acids. The DNA for the CDR3 is TGTGCCAGCAGCAAAGCAGGGGGGGCAGCAGATACGCAGTATTTT. Amino acid sequence: CASSKAGGAADTQYF.

The chain is built from TRBV19 and TRBJ2-7; 11 bases agree with TRBD2. There are 19 residues in the CDR3. V dropped 2 bases and J dropped 0; count of bases not matched to a gene: 12. The germline gives CDR1 LNHDA, CDR2 SQIVND (reference sequence). CDR3 loop: CASSISRLSGRAYSYEQYF. In DNA, the CDR3 is TGTGCCAGTAGTATAAGTCGACTTAGCGGGAGGGCCTACTCCTACGAGCAGTACTTC. The whole variable domain, filled in from reference TRBV19 and TRBJ2-7, reads DGGITQSPKYLFRKEGQNVTLSCEQNLNHDAMYWYRQDPGQGLRLIYYSQIVNDFQKGDIAEGYSVSREKKESFPLTVTSAQKNPTAFYLCASSISRLSGRAYSYEQYFGPGTRLTVT.

This chain links TRBV27 with TRBJ1-1; 9 bases are shared with TRBD1. The junction had 6 bases not matched to a gene; V was cut back by 5 bases and J by 5 bases. The germline CDR1 and CDR2 sequences are MNHEY and SMNVEV (reference sequence). CDR3 length equals 14 residues. The CDR3 coding sequence is TGTGCCAGCAGTAAACAGGGGGCGCAAACTGAAGCTTTCTTT. It yields the protein CASSKQGAQTEAFF.

The CDR3 nucleotides read TGTGCCAGCAGCTTGACAGGGAGTAATGAAAAACTGTTTTTT. This codes for CASSLTGSNEKLFF. This chain connects TRBV13 to TRBJ1-4; TRBD1 matches at 7 bases. The trim removed 3 bases at V and 4 bases at J, leaving 2 bases unmatched. Germline values: CDR1 PRHDT, CDR2 FYEKMQ (reference sequence). The CDR3 contains 14 residues. The full variable domain, with the rest looked up from reference TRBV13 and TRBJ1-4, is AAGVIQSPRHLIKEKRETATLKCYPIPRHDTVYWYQQGPGQDPQFLISFYEKMQSDKGSIPDRFSAQQFSDYHSELNMSSLELGDSALYFCASSLTGSNEKLFFGSGTQLSVL.

V and J are TRBV7-3 and TRBJ2-7; D is ambiguous. CDR1 and CDR2 (germline): SGHTA, FQGTGA. The length of the CDR3 is 13 residues. V was trimmed by 6 bases and J by 4 bases, leaving 13 bases between them. The CDR3 loop is CASRSSRRYEQYF. As DNA, the CDR3 is TGTGCCAGCAGGTCCTCCCGGAGATACGAGCAGTACTTC.

The chain joins TRBV18 to TRBJ2-5; no clear D gene. This CDR3 spans 14 amino acids. Per germline, CDR1 KGHSH and CDR2 LQKENI. Trimming left V 1 base short and J 2 bases short, with 8 bases between. The CDR3 reads CASSPRATQETQYF. For the CDR3, the DNA is TGTGCCAGCTCACCACGGGCAACTCAAGAGACCCAGTACTTC.

The V gene is TRBV7-6, the J gene TRBJ2-7; perhaps D is TRBD1 or TRBD2 (6 bases each). V was cut by 4 bases and J by 5 bases, with 12 bases left in between. CDR1 and CDR2 (germline): SGHVS, FNYEAQ. The CDR3 runs to 13 residues. Here the CDR3 DNA reads TGTGCCAGCAGCTCAAGGGGGGTCGACGAGCAGTACTTC. This translates into CASSSRGVDEQYF.

V usage is TRBV11-2 and J usage is TRBJ1-2; D unclear. Trimming left V 3 bases short and J 4 bases short, with 15 bases between. The CDR3 extends over 15 amino acids. CDR1 is SGHAT and CDR2 is FQNNGV in the germline V gene. This chain's CDR3 is CASSLDGRGSYGYTF. DNA for the CDR3: TGTGCCAGCAGCTTGGACGGCCGTGGGAGCTATGGCTACACCTTC.

This chain connects TRBV28 to TRBJ2-7; no clear D gene. The CDR3 sequence is 10 residues long. The V end was cut by 4 bases, the J end by 7 bases, with 5 bases between. Germline CDR1 is MDHEN and CDR2 is SYDVKM. Written as DNA, the CDR3 is TGTGCCAGCAGTTCAAGGGAGCAGTACTTC. Its translation is CASSSREQYF.

This chain links TRBV28 with TRBJ1-5; 8 nucleotides agree with TRBD1. With V trimmed by 4 bases and J by 6 bases, 5 bases remained unmatched. Germline V gene lookup returns CDR1 MDHEN and CDR2 SYDVKM. The CDR3 contains 14 residues. The CDR3 nucleotides read TGTGCCAGCAGTTCCGGGACAGGTCGTCAGCCCCAGCATTTT. Its translation: CASSSGTGRQPQHF. Variable domain in full (rest from reference TRBV28 and TRBJ1-5): DVKVTQSSRYLVKRTGEKVFLECVQDMDHENMFWYRQDPGLGLRLIYFSYDVKMKEKGDIPEGYSVSREKKERFSLILESASTNQTSMYLCASSSGTGRQPQHFGDGTRLSIL.

This sequence joins TRBV10-3 and TRBJ2-5, with D hard to call. V was shortened by 2 bases and J by 4 bases, with 5 bases between the two germline ends. The CDR3 consists of 12 residues. Germline-derived CDR1 and CDR2 are ENHRY and SYGVKD. The CDR3 loop is CAISETGETQYF. The CDR3 nucleotides read TGTGCCATCAGTGAGACCGGAGAGACCCAGTACTTC.

The chain carries TRBV28 and TRBJ2-1, with 11 positions matching TRBD2. V lost 3 bases to trimming and J lost 14 bases; unmatched junction nucleotides: 9. This CDR3 has 14 residues. Germline CDR1 is MDHEN and CDR2 is SYDVKM. CDR3 DNA: TGTGCCAGCAGTTTTATCACTAGCGGGAGTTTAGAGTTCTTC. Amino acids: CASSFITSGSLEFF. The whole variable domain, remainder taken from reference TRBV28 and TRBJ2-1, is DVKVTQSSRYLVKRTGEKVFLECVQDMDHENMFWYRQDPGLGLRLIYFSYDVKMKEKGDIPEGYSVSREKKERFSLILESASTNQTSMYLCASSFITSGSLEFFGPGTRLTVL.

This sequence joins TRBV7-3 and TRBJ2-1, with TRBD1 as a possible D gene (6 bases). The CDR3 consists of 14 residues. CDR1 and CDR2 (germline): SGHTA, FQGTGA. Trimming took off 5 bases at V and 4 bases at J, with 12 bases between the two ends. CDR3 in DNA: TGTGCCAGCAGCCGTGGACAGTCGTACAATGAGCAGTTCTTC. As protein: CASSRGQSYNEQFF.

The CDR3 is CASRGVEQYF. The CDR3 nucleotides are TGTGCCAGCAGAGGGGTTGAGCAGTACTTC. This sequence joins TRBV28 and TRBJ2-7; tentatively, D is TRBD1 (5 bases). Germline V CDR1 and CDR2: MDHEN, SYDVKM. The length of the CDR3 is 10 residues. V lost 6 bases and J 7 bases, leaving 7 bases between the germline ends.

The chain is built from TRBV9 and TRBJ1-1; D is perhaps TRBD1 (6 bases). V lost 3 bases, J lost 1 base, and 13 bases lay in between. Germline V gives CDR1 SGDLS, CDR2 YYNGEE. The CDR3 length is 15 residues. In DNA, the CDR3 is TGTGCCAGCAGCGCGCCAGGGGCGGCGAACACTGAAGCTTTCTTT. Amino acid sequence: CASSAPGAANTEAFF.

This clone was seen only once. The J gene is TRBJ1-4, the V gene TRBV5-1; D remains ambiguous. The V end was cut by 2 bases, the J end by 0 bases, with 8 bases between. Germline-derived CDR1 and CDR2 are SGHRS and YFSETQ. CDR3 length: 15 amino acids. The CDR3 bases are TGCGCCAGCAGCTTTTCCGGGGCAACTAATGAAAAACTGTTTTTT. The encoded protein is CASSFSGATNEKLFF.

The J gene is TRBJ2-7, the V gene TRBV5-1; the match to TRBD1 covers 9 bases. CDR3 length: 14 amino acids. The germline V gene has CDR1 SGHRS and CDR2 YFSETQ. Trimming took 4 bases from V and 0 from J; bases not matched to a gene: 2. CDR3 bases: TGCGCCAGCAGCGGGACAGGGCGCTCCTACGAGCAGTACTTC. Protein product: CASSGTGRSYEQYF.

This chain uses TRBV5-1 with TRBJ2-1; 10 bases agree with TRBD2. The CDR3 spans 16 residues. V was pared by 0 bases and J by 7 bases, with 7 bases of the junction left unmatched. The germline gives CDR1 SGHRS, CDR2 YFSETQ. DNA for the CDR3: TGCGCCAGCAGCTTGGTTCTAGCGGGAGCTCGAAATGAGCAGTTCTTC. As protein: CASSLVLAGARNEQFF.

This sequence joins TRBV6-5 and TRBJ1-1; no clear D gene. The germline CDR1 and CDR2 sequences are MNHEY and SVGAGI. The CDR3 spans 14 residues. Trimming stripped 0 bases from V and 2 bases from J, with 7 bases between. The CDR3 DNA sequence: TGTGCCAGCAGTTACTCAAGGAGAAACACTGAAGCTTTCTTT. Translated, it gives CASSYSRRNTEAFF.

The chain carries TRBV5-1 and TRBJ2-7; 9 nucleotides line up with TRBD1. The CDR3 is 15 residues long. Germline V lookup: CDR1 SGHRS, CDR2 YFSETQ. The trim removed 4 bases at V and 3 bases at J, leaving 8 bases unmatched. CDR3 sequence reads: CASSPIPGQGYEQYF. The CDR3 DNA sequence: TGCGCCAGCAGCCCAATACCGGGACAGGGCTACGAGCAGTACTTC.

The chain is built from TRBV7-3 and TRBJ2-2; 9 bases map to TRBD2. This CDR3 region has 20 residues. V lost 1 base and J lost 3; bases outside the gene matches: 15. Looked up from germline, CDR1 is SGHTA and CDR2 is FQGTGA. CDR3 residues: CASSLRSGGLSGRYTGELFF. In nucleotides, the CDR3 is TGTGCCAGCAGCTTAAGGAGCGGAGGGTTGAGCGGGAGGTACACCGGGGAGCTGTTTTTT.

V is TRBV5-1 and J is TRBJ1-1; maybe TRBD1 (5 bases). V gave up 0 bases and J gave up 4 bases, with 10 bases separating them. The CDR3 sequence is 14 residues long. Germline loops: CDR1 SGHRS, CDR2 YFSETQ. The DNA for the CDR3 is TGCGCCAGCAGCTTGGAGTCAGGGATCACTGAAGCTTTCTTT. Protein: CASSLESGITEAFF.